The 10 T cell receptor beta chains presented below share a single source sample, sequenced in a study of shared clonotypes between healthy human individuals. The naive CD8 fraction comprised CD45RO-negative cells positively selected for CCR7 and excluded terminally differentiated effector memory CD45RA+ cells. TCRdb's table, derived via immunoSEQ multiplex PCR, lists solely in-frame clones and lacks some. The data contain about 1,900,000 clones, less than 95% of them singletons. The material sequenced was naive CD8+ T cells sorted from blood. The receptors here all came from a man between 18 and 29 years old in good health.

Here the CDR3 reads CASSLLTVAGINEQFF. CDR3 coding DNA: TGTGCCAGCAGCTTATTAACGGTAGCGGGGATAAATGAGCAGTTCTTC. The chain has TRBV7-9 and TRBJ2-1; TRBD2 aligns across 8 bases. Trimming took 2 bases from V and 7 from J; bases not matched to a gene: 10. CDR1 is SEHNR and CDR2 is FQNEAQ in the germline V gene (reference sequence). The CDR3 is made up of 16 amino acids.

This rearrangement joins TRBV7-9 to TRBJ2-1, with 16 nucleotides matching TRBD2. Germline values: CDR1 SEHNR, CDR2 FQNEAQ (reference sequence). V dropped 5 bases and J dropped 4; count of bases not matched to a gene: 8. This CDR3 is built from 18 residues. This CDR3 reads CASSPGTSGRGGYNEQFF. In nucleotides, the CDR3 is TGTGCCAGCAGCCCCGGGACTAGCGGGAGGGGGGGATACAATGAGCAGTTCTTC.

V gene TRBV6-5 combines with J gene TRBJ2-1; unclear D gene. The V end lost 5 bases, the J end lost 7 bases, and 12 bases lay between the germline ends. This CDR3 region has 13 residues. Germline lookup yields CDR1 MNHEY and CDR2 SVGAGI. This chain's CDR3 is CASSTQVTNEQFF. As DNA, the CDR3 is TGTGCCAGCAGTACCCAGGTGACTAATGAGCAGTTCTTC.

CDR3 loop: CASSSGTAAEAFF. CDR3 coding DNA: TGTGCCAGCAGTTCCGGGACAGCCGCTGAAGCTTTCTTT. This chain joins TRBV6-5 and TRBJ1-1, with 7 positions matching TRBD1. This CDR3 is built from 13 residues. Per the germline V gene, CDR1 is MNHEY and CDR2 is SVGAGI. J lost 6 bases, V lost 4 bases, and 5 bases had no gene match.

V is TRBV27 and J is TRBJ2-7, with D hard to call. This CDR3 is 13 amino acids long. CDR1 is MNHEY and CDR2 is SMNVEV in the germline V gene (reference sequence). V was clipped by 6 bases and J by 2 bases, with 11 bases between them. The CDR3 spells CASRLRIPYEQYF. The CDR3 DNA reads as TGTGCCAGCAGGCTGAGGATTCCCTACGAGCAGTACTTC.

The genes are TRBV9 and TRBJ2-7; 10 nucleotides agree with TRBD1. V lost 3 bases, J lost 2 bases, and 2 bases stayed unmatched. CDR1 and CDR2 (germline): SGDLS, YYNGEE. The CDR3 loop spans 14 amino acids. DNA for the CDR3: TGTGCCAGCAGCGGAGACAGGGGGCCCTACGAGCAGTACTTC. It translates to CASSGDRGPYEQYF.

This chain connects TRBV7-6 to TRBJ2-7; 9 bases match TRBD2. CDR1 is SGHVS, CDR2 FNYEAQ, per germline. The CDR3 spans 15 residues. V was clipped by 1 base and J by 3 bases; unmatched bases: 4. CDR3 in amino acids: CASSLGREGRYEQYF. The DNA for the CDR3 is TGTGCCAGCAGCTTAGGGCGGGAGGGCCGCTACGAGCAGTACTTC.

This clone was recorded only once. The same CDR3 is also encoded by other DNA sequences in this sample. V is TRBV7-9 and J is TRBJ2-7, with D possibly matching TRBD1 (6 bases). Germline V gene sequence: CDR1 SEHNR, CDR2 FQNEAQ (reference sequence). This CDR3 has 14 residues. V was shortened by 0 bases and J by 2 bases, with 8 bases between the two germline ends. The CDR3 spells CASSLADRAYEQYF. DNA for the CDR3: TGTGCCAGCAGCTTAGCGGACAGAGCCTACGAGCAGTACTTC.

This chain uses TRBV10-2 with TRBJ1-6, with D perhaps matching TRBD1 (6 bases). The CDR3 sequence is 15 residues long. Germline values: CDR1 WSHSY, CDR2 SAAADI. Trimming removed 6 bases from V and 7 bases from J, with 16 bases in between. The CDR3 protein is CASSETGIPNSPLHF. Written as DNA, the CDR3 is TGCGCCAGCAGCGAGACAGGAATACCGAATTCACCCCTCCACTTT.

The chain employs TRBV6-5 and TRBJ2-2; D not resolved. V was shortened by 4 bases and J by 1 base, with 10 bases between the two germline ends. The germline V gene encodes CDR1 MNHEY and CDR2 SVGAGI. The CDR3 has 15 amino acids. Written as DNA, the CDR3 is TGTGCCAGCAGTTTGACAATAATGAACACCGGGGAGCTGTTTTTT. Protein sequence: CASSLTIMNTGELFF.